This T cell receptor (beta chain) derives from a study of T cell responses to AZD1222 COVID-19 vaccine. For this clone: What it recognizes is unknown.

Study-wide points: Females made up more of the donors, who were largely white British, and clonal diversity may have come out too low. Vaccine-associated CD4 TCRs spanned spike, dominant at 160-218 and 743-854.

The germline V gene encodes CDR1 MNHNS and CDR2 SASEGT. The V gene end was trimmed by 2 bases and the J gene end by 2 bases; junction bases not matched to a gene: 0. This CDR3 spans 15 amino acids. The protocol was immunoSEQ multiplex PCR, while the TCRdb copy is restricted to in-frame clones and leaves out a portion. The sample holds approximately 84,000 clones, approximately 83% seen once. The sequence was obtained from an adult who received the AZD1222 COVID-19 vaccine. This specimen consisted of peripheral blood, obtained 28 days after the second AZD1222 dose. The V gene is TRBV6-1, the J gene TRBJ2-5; the match to TRBD2 covers 12 bases. CDR3 nucleotides: TGTGCCAGCAGTGAACTAGCGGGGGGGCAAGAGACCCAGTACTTC. Protein sequence: CASSELAGGQETQYF.